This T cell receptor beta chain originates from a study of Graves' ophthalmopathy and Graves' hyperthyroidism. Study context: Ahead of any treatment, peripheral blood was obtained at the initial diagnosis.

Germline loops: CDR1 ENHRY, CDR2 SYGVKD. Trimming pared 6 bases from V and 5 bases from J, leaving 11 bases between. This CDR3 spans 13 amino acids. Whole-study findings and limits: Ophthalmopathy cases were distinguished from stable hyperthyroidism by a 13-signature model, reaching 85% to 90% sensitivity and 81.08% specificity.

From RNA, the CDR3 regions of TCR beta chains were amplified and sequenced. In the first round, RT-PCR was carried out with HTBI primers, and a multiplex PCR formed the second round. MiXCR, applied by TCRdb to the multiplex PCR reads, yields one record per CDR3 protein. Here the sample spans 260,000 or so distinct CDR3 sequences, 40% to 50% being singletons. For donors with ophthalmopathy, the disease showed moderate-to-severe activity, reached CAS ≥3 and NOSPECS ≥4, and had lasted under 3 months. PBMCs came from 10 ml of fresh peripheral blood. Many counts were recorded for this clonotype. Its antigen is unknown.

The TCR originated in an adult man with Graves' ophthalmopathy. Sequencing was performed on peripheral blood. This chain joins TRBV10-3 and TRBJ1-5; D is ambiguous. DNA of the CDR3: TGTGCCATCAGGGACGGACGCGATCAGCCCCAGCATTTT. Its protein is CAIRDGRDQPQHF.